The count of the clone carrying this T cell receptor (beta chain) is one. Antigen: not known. Naive CD45RA+ and memory CD45RA-negative subsets were split from CD4+ cells. The data stem from a study of shared clonotypes between healthy human individuals. Overall study results and limits: Deeper or shallower sequencing was expected to change how clonotypes are shared among donors. A few donors shared approximately 5% of their naive CD4 clonotypes.

Genomic DNA of each subset was evenly split across several immunoSEQ plates. Sequenced by immunoSEQ multiplex PCR; TCRdb stores in-frame clones only, minus some. The sample has roughly 2.2 million clones, 80% to 95% seen once. The sequence came from a man aged 18 to 30 in good health. Some clones in this sample may be carry-over from other donors' samples. The specimen sequenced was naive CD4+ T cells from PBMCs. Stated subset: CD45RA+ positively selected.

The CDR3 region is CASSLDRDINEQYF. The CDR3 bases are TGTGCCAGCAGCTTAGATAGGGACATCAACGAGCAGTACTTC. This chain connects TRBV7-9 to TRBJ2-7; TRBD1 might be the D (6 bases). V lost 1 base to trimming and J lost 5 bases, with 12 bases between them. Germline V lookup: CDR1 SEHNR, CDR2 FQNEAQ (reference sequence). CDR3 size: 14 residues.